The 13 T cell receptor beta chains reported below all come from one sample, sequenced in a study of blood T cell repertoires in COVID-19. Profiled with immunoSEQ multiplex PCR; TCRdb holds only in-frame clones, not every one. The sample has tens of thousands of clones; roughly 87% are singletons. The specimen was peripheral blood. These receptors were taken from a woman in her sixties or seventies with COVID-19, enrolled during active disease.

V and J are TRBV7-2 and TRBJ2-7; 11 bases line up with TRBD1. V trimming: 1 base; J trimming: 6 bases; junction bases outside the gene matches: 5. The CDR3 is 15 residues long. The V gene's germline CDR1 is SGHTA and CDR2 FQGNSA. In nucleotides, the CDR3 is TGTGCCAGCAGCTTAGGCCCCGGGACAGGGGGCGAGCAGTACTTC. Protein product: CASSLGPGTGGEQYF.

The chain links TRBV7-3 to TRBJ1-1; a weak D match, TRBD1 (5 bases). The CDR3 extends over 14 amino acids. V was shortened by 5 bases and J by 1 base, with 11 bases between the two germline ends. Germline V gene lookup returns CDR1 SGHTA and CDR2 FQGTGA. The DNA of the CDR3 is TGTGCCAGCAGCCCTTCCGGGGGGAACACTGAAGCTTTCTTT. Its translation: CASSPSGGNTEAFF.

The J gene is TRBJ1-3, the V gene TRBV6-5; unclear D gene. V lost 6 bases and J 0 bases, leaving 6 bases between the germline ends. Germline V gene data show CDR1 as MNHEY and CDR2 as SVGAGI. CDR3 length: 13 residues. The CDR3 spells CASRPYSGNTIYF. The CDR3 DNA reads TGTGCCAGCAGACCCTACTCTGGAAACACCATATATTTT.

This chain uses TRBV27 with TRBJ1-4; 7 bases match TRBD1. The CDR3 sequence is 15 residues long. Germline values: CDR1 MNHEY, CDR2 SMNVEV (reference sequence). V dropped 2 bases and J dropped 8; count of bases not matched to a gene: 8. The CDR3 DNA sequence: TGTGCCAGCAGTTTAAATTGGACAGGCCGGGAAAAACTGTTTTTT. Translated, it gives CASSLNWTGREKLFF.

The chain is built from TRBV9 and TRBJ1-5; D is ambiguous. Germline V gene sequence: CDR1 SGDLS, CDR2 YYNGEE. The V and J ends lost 0 bases and 4 bases respectively, with 11 bases between them. The CDR3 length is 15 residues. The CDR3 loop is CASSVDGLLNQPQHF. In DNA, the CDR3 is TGTGCCAGCAGCGTAGATGGACTGCTTAATCAGCCCCAGCATTTT.

This chain connects TRBV6-2 or TRBV6-3 to TRBJ2-7; D is uncertain. CDR3 length: 15 residues. The germline V gene encodes CDR1 MNHEY and CDR2 SVGEGT. V was pared by 0 bases and J by 2 bases, with 11 bases between. CDR3: CASSYSNQNTYEQYF. The CDR3 DNA follows: TGTGCCAGCAGTTACTCGAACCAGAACACCTACGAGCAGTACTTC.

CDR3 nucleotides: TGTGCCAGCAGCTTAGTTCAGGAATACTCCTACAATGAGCAGTTCTTC. Translating it yields CASSLVQEYSYNEQFF. The J gene is TRBJ2-1, the V gene TRBV7-9; unclear D gene. Germline values: CDR1 SEHNR, CDR2 FQNEAQ (reference sequence). V was pared by 1 base and J by 0 bases, with 10 bases between. The CDR3 contains 16 residues.

The V call is TRBV9, the J call TRBJ2-6; unclear D gene. Deletions cut 4 bases from V and 0 bases from J, with 8 bases between. This CDR3 is built from 15 residues. Germline V gene sequence: CDR1 SGDLS, CDR2 YYNGEE. The CDR3 is CASSIRPSGANVLTF. CDR3 nucleotides: TGTGCCAGCAGCATCCGTCCCTCTGGGGCCAACGTCCTGACTTTC.

Of note for this clone: One end of the junction varies from germline; a read error may be responsible. The rearrangement joins TRBV5-5 to TRBJ1-1; D ambiguous. Germline CDR1 and CDR2: SGHKS and YYEKEE (reference sequence). The CDR3 loop spans 12 amino acids. The CDR3 reads CASSLGPGNPTF. CDR3 nucleotide sequence: TGTGCCAGCAGCTTGGGTCCTGGCAATCCAACCTTT.

The chain links TRBV6-5 to TRBJ2-1, with TRBD2 identical over 10 bases. In germline, CDR1 is MNHEY, CDR2 SVGAGI. The junction had 5 bases not matched to a gene; V was cut back by 5 bases and J by 7 bases. This CDR3 is built from 14 residues. The CDR3 here is CASSQRTSGNEQFF. The CDR3 coding sequence is TGTGCCAGCAGTCAACGGACTAGCGGAAATGAGCAGTTCTTC.

The chain couples TRBV28 to TRBJ2-7, with D hard to call. CDR1 MDHEN and CDR2 SYDVKM come from the germline V gene. Trimming shortened V by 5 bases and J by 6 bases, and 14 bases separated the two germline ends. There are 13 residues in the CDR3. CDR3 region: CASSNRARSEQYF. The CDR3 DNA reads TGTGCCAGCAGTAACCGAGCGCGGAGCGAGCAGTACTTC. Full variable domain (remainder filled in from reference TRBV28 and TRBJ2-7): DVKVTQSSRYLVKRTGEKVFLECVQDMDHENMFWYRQDPGLGLRLIYFSYDVKMKEKGDIPEGYSVSREKKERFSLILESASTNQTSMYLCASSNRARSEQYFGPGTRLTVT.

The chain carries TRBV6-4 and TRBJ2-7; maybe TRBD1 (6 bases). V was shortened by 7 bases and J by 1 base, with 14 bases between the two germline ends. The CDR3 has 14 residues. Germline V gene data show CDR1 as MRHNA and CDR2 as SNTAGT. CDR3 protein: CASNGQTFSYEQYF. For the CDR3, the DNA is TGTGCCAGCAATGGACAGACCTTTTCCTACGAGCAGTACTTC.

This sequence joins TRBV29-1 and TRBJ1-2, with a tentative D call TRBD1 (6 bases). Trimming cost V 3 bases and J 5 bases, with 16 bases left between them. CDR1 and CDR2 (germline): SQVTM, ANQGSEA. The CDR3 runs 14 residues. Here the CDR3 DNA reads TGCAGCGTTGACGCACAGGGCTCCTTTTATGGCTACACCTTC. As protein: CSVDAQGSFYGYTF.